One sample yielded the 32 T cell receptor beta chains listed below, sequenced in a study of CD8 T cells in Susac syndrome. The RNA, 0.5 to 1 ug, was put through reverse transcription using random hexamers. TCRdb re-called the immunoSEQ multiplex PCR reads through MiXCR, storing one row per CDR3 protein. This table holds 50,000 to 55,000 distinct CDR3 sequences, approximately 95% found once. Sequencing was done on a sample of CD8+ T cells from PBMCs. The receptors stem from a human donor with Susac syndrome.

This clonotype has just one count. The DNA for the CDR3 is TGTGCCAGCAGTGACAGGGCCCAAGAGACCCAGTACTTC. Encoded protein: CASSDRAQETQYF. The chain links TRBV28 to TRBJ2-5, with 7 bases lining up with TRBD1. Trimming cost V 5 bases and J 1 base; bases outside gene matches: 1. The length of the CDR3 is 13 residues. Per germline, CDR1 MDHEN and CDR2 SYDVKM.

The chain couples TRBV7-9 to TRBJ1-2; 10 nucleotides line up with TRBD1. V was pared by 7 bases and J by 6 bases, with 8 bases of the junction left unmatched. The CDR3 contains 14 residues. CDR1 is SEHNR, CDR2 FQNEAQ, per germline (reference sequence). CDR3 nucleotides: TGTGCCAGCACCCGACAGGGGGCGTTACATGGCTACACCTTC. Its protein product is CASTRQGALHGYTF.

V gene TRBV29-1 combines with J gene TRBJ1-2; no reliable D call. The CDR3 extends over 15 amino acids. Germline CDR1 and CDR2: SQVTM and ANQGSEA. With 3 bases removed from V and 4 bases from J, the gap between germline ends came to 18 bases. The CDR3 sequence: CSVDVPGILGYGYTF. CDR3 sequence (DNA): TGCAGCGTTGACGTTCCGGGGATCCTTGGCTATGGCTACACCTTC.

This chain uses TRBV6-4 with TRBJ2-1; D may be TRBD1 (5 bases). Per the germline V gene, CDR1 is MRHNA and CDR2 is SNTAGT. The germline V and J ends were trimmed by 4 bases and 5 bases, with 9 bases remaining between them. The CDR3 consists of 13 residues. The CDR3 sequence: CASSGQSNNEQFF. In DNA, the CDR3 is TGTGCCAGCAGTGGACAGTCCAACAATGAGCAGTTCTTC.

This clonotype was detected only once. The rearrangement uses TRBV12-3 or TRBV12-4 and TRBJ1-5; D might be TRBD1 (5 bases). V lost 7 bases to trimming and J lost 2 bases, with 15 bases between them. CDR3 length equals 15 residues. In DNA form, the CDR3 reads TGTGCCAGCACCCCCTCAGGGTTCGGCAATCAGCCCCAGCATTTT. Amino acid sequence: CASTPSGFGNQPQHF.

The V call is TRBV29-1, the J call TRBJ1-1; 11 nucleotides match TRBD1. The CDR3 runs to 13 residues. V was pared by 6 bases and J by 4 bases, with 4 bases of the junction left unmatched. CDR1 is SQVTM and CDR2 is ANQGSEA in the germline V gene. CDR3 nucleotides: TGCAGCGTGGCCGGGACAGGGGGCACTGAAGCTTTCTTT. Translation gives CSVAGTGGTEAFF.

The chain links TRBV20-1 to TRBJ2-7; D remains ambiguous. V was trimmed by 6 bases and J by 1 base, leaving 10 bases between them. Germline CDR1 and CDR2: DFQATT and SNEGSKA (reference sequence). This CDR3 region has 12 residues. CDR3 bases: TGCAGTGCGAATGAAGGGTCCTACGAGCAGTACTTC. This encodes CSANEGSYEQYF.

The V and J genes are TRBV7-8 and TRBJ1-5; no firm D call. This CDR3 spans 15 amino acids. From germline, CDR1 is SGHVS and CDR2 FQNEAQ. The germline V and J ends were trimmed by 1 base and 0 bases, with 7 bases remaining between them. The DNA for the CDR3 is TGTGCCAGCAGCTTAGGTGACGGTAGCAATCAGCCCCAGCATTTT. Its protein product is CASSLGDGSNQPQHF.

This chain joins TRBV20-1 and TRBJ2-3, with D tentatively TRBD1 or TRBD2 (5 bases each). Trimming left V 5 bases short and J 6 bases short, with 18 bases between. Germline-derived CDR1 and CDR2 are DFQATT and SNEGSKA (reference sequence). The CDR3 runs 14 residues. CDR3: CSARDPELHDTQYF. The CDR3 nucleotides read TGCAGTGCTCGGGACCCTGAATTACACGATACGCAGTATTTT.

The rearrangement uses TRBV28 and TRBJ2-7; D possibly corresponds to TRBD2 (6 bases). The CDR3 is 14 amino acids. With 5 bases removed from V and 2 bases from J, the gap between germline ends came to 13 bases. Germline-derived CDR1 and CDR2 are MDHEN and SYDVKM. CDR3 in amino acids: CASSPWRAAYEQYF. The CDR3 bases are TGTGCCAGCAGTCCGTGGAGGGCAGCCTACGAGCAGTACTTC.

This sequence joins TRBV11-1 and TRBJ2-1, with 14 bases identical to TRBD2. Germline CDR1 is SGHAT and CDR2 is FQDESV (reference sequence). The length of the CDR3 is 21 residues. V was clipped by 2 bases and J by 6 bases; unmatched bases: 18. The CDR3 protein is CASSLRRETGTSGGYFNEQFF. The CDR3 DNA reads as TGTGCCAGCAGCTTAAGACGGGAAACCGGGACTAGCGGGGGCTACTTCAATGAGCAGTTCTTC.

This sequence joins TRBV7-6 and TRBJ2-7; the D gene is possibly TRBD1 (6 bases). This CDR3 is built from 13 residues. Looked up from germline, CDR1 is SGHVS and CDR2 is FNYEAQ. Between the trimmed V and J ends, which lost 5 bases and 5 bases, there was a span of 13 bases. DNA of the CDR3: TGTGCCAGCAGCATCGACAGGTTCGACGAGCAGTACTTC. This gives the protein CASSIDRFDEQYF.

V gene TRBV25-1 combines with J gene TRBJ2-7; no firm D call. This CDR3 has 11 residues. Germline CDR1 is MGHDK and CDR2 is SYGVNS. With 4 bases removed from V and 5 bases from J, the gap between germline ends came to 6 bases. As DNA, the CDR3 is TGTGCCAGCAGTGTCTTGAACGAGCAGTACTTC. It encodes CASSVLNEQYF.

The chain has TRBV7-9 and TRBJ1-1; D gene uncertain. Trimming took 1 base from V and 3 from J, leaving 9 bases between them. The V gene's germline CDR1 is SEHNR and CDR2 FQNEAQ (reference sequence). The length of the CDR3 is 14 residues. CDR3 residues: CASSLVGGDTEAFF. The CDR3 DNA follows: TGTGCCAGCAGCTTAGTAGGTGGAGACACTGAAGCTTTCTTT.

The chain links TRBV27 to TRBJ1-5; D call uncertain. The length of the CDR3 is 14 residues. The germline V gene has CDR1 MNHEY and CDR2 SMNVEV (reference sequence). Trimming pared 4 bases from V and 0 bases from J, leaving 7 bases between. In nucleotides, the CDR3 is TGTGCCAGCAGTTCCCCATATAGCAATCAGCCCCAGCATTTT. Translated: CASSSPYSNQPQHF.

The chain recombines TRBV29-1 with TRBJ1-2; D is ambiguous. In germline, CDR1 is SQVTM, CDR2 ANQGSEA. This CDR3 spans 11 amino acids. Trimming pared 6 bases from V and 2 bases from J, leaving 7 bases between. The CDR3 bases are TGCAGCGTCATAACAAACTATGGCTACACCTTC. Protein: CSVITNYGYTF.

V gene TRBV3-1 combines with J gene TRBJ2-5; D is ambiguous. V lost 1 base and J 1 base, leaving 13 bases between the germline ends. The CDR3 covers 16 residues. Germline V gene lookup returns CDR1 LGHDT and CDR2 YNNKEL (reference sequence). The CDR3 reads CASSQATEQIQETQYF. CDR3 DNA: TGTGCCAGCAGCCAAGCTACGGAGCAGATCCAAGAGACCCAGTACTTC.

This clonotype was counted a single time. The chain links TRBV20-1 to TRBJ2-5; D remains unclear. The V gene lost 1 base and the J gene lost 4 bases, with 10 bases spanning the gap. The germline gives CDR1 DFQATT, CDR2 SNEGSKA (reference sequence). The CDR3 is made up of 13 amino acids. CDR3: CSARVVVGETQYF. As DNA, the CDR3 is TGCAGTGCTAGAGTGGTAGTCGGAGAGACCCAGTACTTC.

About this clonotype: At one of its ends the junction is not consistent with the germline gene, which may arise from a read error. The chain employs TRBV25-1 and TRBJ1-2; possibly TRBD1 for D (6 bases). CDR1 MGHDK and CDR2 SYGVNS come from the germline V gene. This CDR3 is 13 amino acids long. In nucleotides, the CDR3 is TGTGCCAGCCGTGACCAGGGGAACTATGGCTACACCTTC. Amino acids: CASRDQGNYGYTF.

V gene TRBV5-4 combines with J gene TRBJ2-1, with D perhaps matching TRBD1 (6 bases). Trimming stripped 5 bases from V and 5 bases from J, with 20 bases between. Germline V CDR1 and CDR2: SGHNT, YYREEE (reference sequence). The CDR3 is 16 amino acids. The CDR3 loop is CASRSYMDRRDNEQFF. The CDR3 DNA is TGTGCCAGCAGATCGTATATGGACAGACGAGACAATGAGCAGTTCTTC.

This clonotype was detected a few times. CDR3 residues: CASSFPGQQETQYF. CDR3 DNA: TGTGCCAGCAGCTTCCCGGGACAGCAAGAGACCCAGTACTTC. The genes are TRBV5-4 and TRBJ2-5, with 7 bases lining up with TRBD1. V gave up 2 bases and J gave up 2 bases; unmatched junction bases: 3. The CDR3 is 14 residues long. Germline V gene sequence: CDR1 SGHNT, CDR2 YYREEE (reference sequence).

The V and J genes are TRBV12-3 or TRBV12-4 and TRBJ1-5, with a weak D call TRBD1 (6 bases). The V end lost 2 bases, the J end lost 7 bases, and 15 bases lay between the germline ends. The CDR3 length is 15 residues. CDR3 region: CASSLSPGGGQPQHF. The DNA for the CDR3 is TGTGCCAGCAGTTTATCTCCGGGGGGCGGCCAGCCCCAGCATTTT.

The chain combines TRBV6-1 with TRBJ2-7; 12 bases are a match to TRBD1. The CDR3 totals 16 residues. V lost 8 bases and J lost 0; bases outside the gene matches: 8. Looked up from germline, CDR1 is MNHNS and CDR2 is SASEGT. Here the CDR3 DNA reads TGTGCCAGCGGAGGGACAGGGGGCCCGTCCTCCTACGAGCAGTACTTC. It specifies CASGGTGGPSSYEQYF.

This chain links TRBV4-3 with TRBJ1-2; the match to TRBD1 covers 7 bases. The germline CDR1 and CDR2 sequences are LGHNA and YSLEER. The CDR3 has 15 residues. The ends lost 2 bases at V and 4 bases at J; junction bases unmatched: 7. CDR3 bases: TGCGCCAGCAGCCAAATGAGACAGGGAGGCTATGGCTACACCTTC. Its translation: CASSQMRQGGYGYTF.

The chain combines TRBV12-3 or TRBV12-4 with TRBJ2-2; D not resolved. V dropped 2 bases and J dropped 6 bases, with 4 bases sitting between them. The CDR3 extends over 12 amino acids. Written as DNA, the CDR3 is TGTGCCAGCAGTTTATCGGCCGGGGAGCTGTTTTTT. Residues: CASSLSAGELFF.

The CDR3 region is CSAREDTNYGYTF. CDR3 DNA: TGCAGTGCTAGAGAAGACACTAACTATGGCTACACCTTC. The rearrangement uses TRBV20-1 and TRBJ1-2; D gene unclear. This CDR3 is 13 amino acids long. V lost 0 bases and J lost 0, with 5 bases in between. The germline gives CDR1 DFQATT, CDR2 SNEGSKA (reference sequence).

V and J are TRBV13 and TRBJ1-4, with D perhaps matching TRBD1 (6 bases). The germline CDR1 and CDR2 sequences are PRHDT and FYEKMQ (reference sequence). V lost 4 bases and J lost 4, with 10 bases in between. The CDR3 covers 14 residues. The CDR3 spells CASSSDSLNEKLFF. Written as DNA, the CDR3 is TGTGCCAGCAGCTCGGACAGCCTTAATGAAAAACTGTTTTTT.

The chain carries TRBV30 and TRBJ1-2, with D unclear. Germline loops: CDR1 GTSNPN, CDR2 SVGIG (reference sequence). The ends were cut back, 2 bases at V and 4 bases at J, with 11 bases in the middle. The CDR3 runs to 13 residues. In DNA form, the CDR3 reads TGTGCCTGGAGTCCTATTGGGGTCTATGGCTACACCTTC. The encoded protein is CAWSPIGVYGYTF.

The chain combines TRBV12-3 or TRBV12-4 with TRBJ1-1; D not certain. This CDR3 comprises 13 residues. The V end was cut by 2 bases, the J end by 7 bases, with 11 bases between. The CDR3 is CASSLSGIHEAFF. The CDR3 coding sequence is TGTGCCAGCAGTTTATCCGGGATCCATGAAGCTTTCTTT.

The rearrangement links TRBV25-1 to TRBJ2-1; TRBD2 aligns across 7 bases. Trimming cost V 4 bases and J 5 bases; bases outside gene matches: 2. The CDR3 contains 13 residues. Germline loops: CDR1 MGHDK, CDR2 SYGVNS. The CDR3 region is CASSGLADNEQFF. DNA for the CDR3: TGTGCCAGCAGTGGACTAGCCGACAATGAGCAGTTCTTC. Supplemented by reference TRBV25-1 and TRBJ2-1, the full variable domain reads EADIYQTPRYLVIGTGKKITLECSQTMGHDKMYWYQQDPGMELHLIHYSYGVNSTEKGDLSSESTVSRIRTEHFPLTLESARPSHTSQYLCASSGLADNEQFFGPGTRLTVL.

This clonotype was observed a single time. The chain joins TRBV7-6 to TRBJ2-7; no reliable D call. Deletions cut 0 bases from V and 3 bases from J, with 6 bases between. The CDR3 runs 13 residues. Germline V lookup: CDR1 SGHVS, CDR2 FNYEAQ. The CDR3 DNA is TGTGCCAGCAGCTTAGCCGGTAACTACGAGCAGTACTTC. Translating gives CASSLAGNYEQYF.

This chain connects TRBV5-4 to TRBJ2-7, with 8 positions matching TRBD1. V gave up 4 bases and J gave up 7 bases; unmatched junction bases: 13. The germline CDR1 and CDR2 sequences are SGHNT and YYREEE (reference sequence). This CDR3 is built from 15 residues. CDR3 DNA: TGTGCCAGCAGCGCCCCGGACAGGGCTGCTACAGAGCAGTACTTC. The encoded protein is CASSAPDRAATEQYF.